There are many counts of the clone carrying this T cell receptor beta chain. TCR beta CDR3 regions were amplified from RNA. The TCR CDR3 first-round RT-PCR relied on the HTBI primer set. TCRdb reanalysed the multiplex PCR reads using MiXCR and keeps one entry per CDR3 protein. The sample holds about 270,000 distinct CDR3 sequences; roughly 22% are singletons and the top ten take around 65%. The cohort's ophthalmopathy patients, a group with duration under 3 months, had a Clinical Activity Score of at least 3 and a NOSPECS grade of at least 4. Uncontrolled infection, other autoimmune disease, pregnancy or lactation disqualified patients from enrolment. These data are taken from a study of T cells in Graves' hyperthyroidism and ophthalmopathy. The ends lost 5 bases at V and 1 base at J; junction bases unmatched: 5. This CDR3 spans 17 amino acids. Germline V CDR1 and CDR2: SEHNR, FQNEAQ (reference sequence).

The sequence was collected from a man aged 25-45 years with Graves' ophthalmopathy. The chain couples TRBV7-9 to TRBJ2-3; 14 nucleotides align to TRBD2. Sequences were obtained from blood. The CDR3 nucleotides read TGTGCCAGCAGCCTTGGGACTAGCGGGAGCCGCACAGATACGCAGTATTTT. It codes for CASSLGTSGSRTDTQYF.